Below, 17 T cell receptor beta chains from the same sample are listed, as sequenced in a study of CD8 T cells in Susac syndrome (dated by TCRdb to the late 2010s). Library generation was performed with the immunoSEQ multiplex PCR assay. RNA was extracted using the RNeasy kit, and about 0.5 to 1 microgram was reverse transcribed with random hexamers. TCRdb reanalyzed the raw reads on its own, using fastp at Q25 for trimming and MiXCR for clone calling, and kept in-frame beta chains. When rows share a CDR3 protein, they turn into one entry using the most common DNA and genes. The sample yields about 180,000 distinct CDR3 sequences; 85% to 95% were counted once. 0.12% of the sample lies in the top ten. The sample taken for sequencing was CD4+ T cells from PBMCs. The origin of the receptors is a human donor with Susac syndrome.

The chain employs TRBV7-2 and TRBJ2-1, with 8 bases fitting TRBD2. After removal of 5 bases from V and 4 bases from J, the junction contained 7 bases not matched to a gene. CDR1 SGHTA and CDR2 FQGNSA come from the germline V gene. The CDR3 sequence is 15 residues long. CDR3 loop: CASSLAGLVYNEQFF. Here the CDR3 DNA reads TGTGCCAGCAGCCTCGCGGGACTAGTTTACAATGAGCAGTTCTTC.

This clonotype was seen just once. The rearrangement uses TRBV29-1 and TRBJ2-2, with D hard to call. V was clipped by 5 bases and J by 1 base, with 11 bases between them. CDR1 and CDR2 from the germline V gene are SQVTM and ANQGSEA. The CDR3 totals 14 residues. As DNA, the CDR3 is TGCAGCGTTCCGGCAGCCCTGAACACCGGGGAGCTGTTTTTT. Its protein is CSVPAALNTGELFF.

The gene calls are TRBV20-1 and TRBJ2-7; 13 bases align to TRBD2. Trimming at V came to 3 bases and at J to 2 bases, leaving 4 bases not matched to a gene. The CDR3 loop spans 15 amino acids. Germline V gives CDR1 DFQATT, CDR2 SNEGSKA (reference sequence). The CDR3 loop reads CSASRGTSGAYEQYF. CDR3 in DNA: TGCAGTGCTAGCCGAGGGACTAGCGGGGCCTACGAGCAGTACTTC.

The chain recombines TRBV20-1 with TRBJ2-7; D is perhaps TRBD1 (6 bases). V was clipped by 3 bases and J by 0 bases, with 12 bases between them. CDR3 length: 14 amino acids. Per germline, CDR1 DFQATT and CDR2 SNEGSKA (reference sequence). Written as DNA, the CDR3 is TGCAGTGCTAGCCGGACAGCAGACTCCTACGAGCAGTACTTC. Translating gives CSASRTADSYEQYF.

V and J are TRBV20-1 and TRBJ2-3, with D possibly matching TRBD2 (6 bases). Trimming shortened V by 1 base and J by 5 bases, and 13 bases separated the two germline ends. The CDR3 covers 14 residues. Germline loops: CDR1 DFQATT, CDR2 SNEGSKA (reference sequence). Written as DNA, the CDR3 is TGCAGTGCTAGAGGTAGCCCCGGGGGAGATACGCAGTATTTT. Translating gives CSARGSPGGDTQYF.

This chain links TRBV7-8 with TRBJ2-1; D is possibly TRBD1 or TRBD2 (5 bases each). The germline gives CDR1 SGHVS, CDR2 FQNEAQ. The length of the CDR3 is 15 residues. V lost 5 bases and J 6 bases, leaving 17 bases between the germline ends. The CDR3 is CASSLWGSGVNEQFF. The CDR3 bases are TGTGCCAGCAGCCTCTGGGGGAGTGGCGTCAATGAGCAGTTCTTC. The variable domain in full, with the rest retrieved from reference TRBV7-8 and TRBJ2-1, is GAGVSQSPRYKVAKRGQDVALRCDPISGHVSLFWYQQALGQGPEFLTYFQNEAQLDKSGLPSDRFFAERPEGSVSTLKIQRTQQEDSAVYLCASSLWGSGVNEQFFGPGTRLTVL.

J is TRBJ2-3 and V is TRBV29-1; 13 nucleotides line up with TRBD2. The CDR3 has 18 residues. Germline CDR1 SQVTM, CDR2 ANQGSEA. The J segment lost 3 bases and the V segment lost 5 bases, leaving 14 bases of the junction unmatched. CDR3 in DNA: TGCAGCGTTAGGCTCGGGACTAGCGGGATCCGCGGGACAGATACGCAGTATTTT. Protein: CSVRLGTSGIRGTDTQYF.

The chain carries TRBV5-1 and TRBJ1-4; 10 bases fit TRBD1. Trimming at V came to 4 bases and at J to 7 bases, leaving 4 bases not matched to a gene. Per the germline V gene, CDR1 is SGHRS and CDR2 is YFSETQ. The length of the CDR3 is 14 residues. CDR3 loop: CASSDDRGREKLFF. In nucleotides, the CDR3 is TGCGCCAGCAGCGATGACAGGGGGCGTGAAAAACTGTTTTTT.

This sequence joins TRBV19 and TRBJ1-2; D not resolved. The CDR3 spans 15 residues. Germline CDR1 and CDR2: LNHDA and SQIVND (reference sequence). The V end was cut by 7 bases, the J end by 5 bases, with 20 bases between. The CDR3 DNA reads TGTGCCAGTACCAGCCGTTCGGCGGGCCCGTATGGCTACACCTTC. Translating it yields CASTSRSAGPYGYTF. Full variable domain (rest looked up from reference TRBV19 and TRBJ1-2): DGGITQSPKYLFRKEGQNVTLSCEQNLNHDAMYWYRQDPGQGLRLIYYSQIVNDFQKGDIAEGYSVSREKKESFPLTVTSAQKNPTAFYLCASTSRSAGPYGYTFGSGTRLTVV.

This chain uses TRBV30 with TRBJ1-1, with D unclear. The germline gives CDR1 GTSNPN, CDR2 SVGIG (reference sequence). The CDR3 sequence is 14 residues long. The V end was cut by 2 bases, the J end by 2 bases, with 12 bases between. CDR3 in DNA: TGTGCCTGGAGTTCCCCCTACACCAACACTGAAGCTTTCTTT. Encoded protein: CAWSSPYTNTEAFF.

CDR3 bases: TGTGCCAGCAGCACCGCGACAGGGCCTTACAATGAGCAGTTCTTC. Its protein is CASSTATGPYNEQFF. The rearrangement uses TRBV7-9 and TRBJ2-1, with TRBD1 matching over 7 bases. Germline V gives CDR1 SEHNR, CDR2 FQNEAQ (reference sequence). J gave up 4 bases and V 5 bases, and 8 bases lay outside the gene matches. There are 15 residues in the CDR3.

V is TRBV29-1 and J is TRBJ1-2; D is possibly TRBD1 (6 bases). Germline V gives CDR1 SQVTM, CDR2 ANQGSEA. The CDR3 has 13 residues. V was pared by 6 bases and J by 0 bases, with 11 bases between. The CDR3 here is CSVGDIANYGYTF. CDR3 sequence (DNA): TGCAGCGTAGGGGACATTGCTAACTATGGCTACACCTTC.

This clonotype has only a few counts. The chain links TRBV3-1 to TRBJ1-2; TRBD1 matches at 9 bases. The length of the CDR3 is 13 residues. Germline V gives CDR1 LGHDT, CDR2 YNNKEL (reference sequence). The J segment lost 4 bases and the V segment lost 6 bases, leaving 3 bases of the junction unmatched. The CDR3 DNA reads TGTGCCAGCAGTACGACAGGGGGCTATGGCTACACCTTC. This sequence encodes CASSTTGGYGYTF.

The chain uses TRBV20-1 and TRBJ2-5; 7 bases are shared with TRBD1. CDR1 is DFQATT and CDR2 is SNEGSKA in the germline V gene (reference sequence). CDR3 size: 13 residues. V lost 4 bases to trimming and J lost 5 bases; unmatched junction nucleotides: 7. The CDR3 loop is CSAIRQGAETQYF. The CDR3 DNA follows: TGCAGTGCTATTAGACAGGGTGCGGAGACCCAGTACTTC.

The rearrangement uses TRBV7-9 and TRBJ1-5; TRBD1 aligns across 9 bases. The V gene's germline CDR1 is SEHNR and CDR2 FQNEAQ (reference sequence). Germline trimming cut 5 bases from V and 2 bases from J; bases unmatched to any gene: 7. The CDR3 has 16 residues. CDR3 region: CASSPSDRGGNQPQHF. CDR3 nucleotide sequence: TGTGCCAGCAGCCCGAGCGACAGGGGGGGCAATCAGCCCCAGCATTTT.

The genes are TRBV6-4 and TRBJ1-6; 9 positions match TRBD1. This CDR3 has 15 amino acids. V trimming: 0 bases; J trimming: 10 bases; junction bases outside the gene matches: 4. Germline lookup yields CDR1 MRHNA and CDR2 SNTAGT. Here the CDR3 DNA reads TGTGCCAGCAGTGACTCGACAGGGGGAACCTCACCCCTCCACTTT. It codes for CASSDSTGGTSPLHF.

CDR3 sequence (DNA): TGCATCGCCCGGCTGCAAAACTATGGCTACACCTTC. This encodes CIARLQNYGYTF. The V and J genes are TRBV29-1 and TRBJ1-2, with D unclear. Germline lookup yields CDR1 SQVTM and CDR2 ANQGSEA. The CDR3 covers 12 residues.